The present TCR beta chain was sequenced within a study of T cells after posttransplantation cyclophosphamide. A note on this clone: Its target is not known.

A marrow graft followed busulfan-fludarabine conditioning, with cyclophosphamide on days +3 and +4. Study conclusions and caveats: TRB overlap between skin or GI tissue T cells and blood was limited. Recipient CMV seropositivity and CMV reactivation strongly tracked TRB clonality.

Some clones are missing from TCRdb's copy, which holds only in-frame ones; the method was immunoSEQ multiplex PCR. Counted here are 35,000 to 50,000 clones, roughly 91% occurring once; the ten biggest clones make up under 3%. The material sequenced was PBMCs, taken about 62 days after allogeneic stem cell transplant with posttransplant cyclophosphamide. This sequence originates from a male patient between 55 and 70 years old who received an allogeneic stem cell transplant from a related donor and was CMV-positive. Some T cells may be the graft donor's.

DNA of the CDR3: TGTGCCACCCAGGGGGCATCGTCACCCCTCCACTTT. Its translation: CATQGASSPLHF. The chain is built from TRBV6-1 and TRBJ1-6, with 8 bases lining up with TRBD1. The CDR3 is made up of 12 amino acids. The germline V gene encodes CDR1 MNHNS and CDR2 SASEGT. The J segment lost 10 bases and the V segment lost 10 bases, leaving 6 bases of the junction unmatched.